The clone carrying this T cell receptor beta chain has only a few counts. Its target is not known. The sample is drawn from a study of T-cell memory formation after mild COVID-19. Study outcomes and limitations: CD4/CD8 balance characterized clones contracting day 15 to 85, and CD4+ skew characterized later expanders.

Unmatched junction bases numbered 10, after V lost 4 bases and J lost 2 bases. CDR3 size: 19 residues. CDR1 is LGHDT, CDR2 YNNKEL, per germline (reference sequence). One entry per CDR3 protein results from TCRdb running MiXCR on the 5' RACE reads. The sample contains about 190,000 distinct CDR3 sequences, 18% of which appear only once. What was sequenced was PBMCs or a T cell subset sorted from them (not recorded which). The V gene is TRBV3-1, the J gene TRBJ2-1; TRBD2 agrees at 14 bases. The clonotype was recovered from an adult woman who had mild COVID-19 (a few samples of this study predate the infection). Cell type and time point are not known. DNA of the CDR3: TGTGCCAGCAGCCCGAGACTAGCGGGGGGGCTTCAGACCTACAATGAGCAGTTCTTC. It codes for CASSPRLAGGLQTYNEQFF.